The rows below give T cell receptor beta chains drawn from one sample of a study of T cells in Graves' hyperthyroidism and ophthalmopathy. One entry per CDR3 protein, called by TCRdb with MiXCR from the multiplex PCR reads. This sample has hundreds of thousands of distinct CDR3 sequences, with just over 45% found just once. Sequenced input: peripheral blood or thyroid tissue (not recorded which). These receptors were taken from a woman aged 18-29 years with Graves' hyperthyroidism. Both conserved end residues are part of each CDR3. Fields, in order: J gene, clone size, V gene, D gene, CDR3 protein, CDR3 DNA. The D gene is left open where the match is weak. Expanded clones get a size class; other rows say once, few or many, or leave the size out.

>TRBJ2-5|many|TRBV11-3|.
CASSFGREETQYF
TGTGCCAGCAGCTTCGGCAGAGAAGAGACCCAGTACTTC
>TRBJ1-2|.|TRBV10-3|.
CAISEPPSEGYTF
TGTGCCATCAGTGAACCCCCCTCGGAAGGCTACACCTTC
>TRBJ1-6|.|TRBV25-1|.
CASSLVFVGDSVDSPLHF
TGTGCCAGCAGCTTGGTTTTCGTCGGGGATTCGGTAGATTCACCCCTCCACTTT
>TRBJ1-4|once|TRBV6-1|TRBD1
CASSTTGGVEKLFF
TGTGCCAGCAGTACGACAGGGGGCGTTGAAAAACTGTTTTTT
>TRBJ1-3|many|TRBV7-9|TRBD1
CASRRQGDGNTIYF
TGTGCCAGCAGGAGACAGGGAGATGGAAACACCATATATTTT
>TRBJ1-1|.|TRBV10-3|TRBD1
CAISWDRVGTEAFF
TGTGCCATCAGTTGGGACAGGGTGGGCACTGAAGCTTTCTTT
>TRBJ1-5|.|TRBV10-3|TRBD1
CAFSSRDRGNQPQHF
TGTGCCTTCAGTTCCAGGGACAGGGGGAACCAGCCCCAGCATTTT
>TRBJ1-3|once|TRBV10-3|.
CAISPARRLSGNTIYF
TGTGCCATCAGTCCCGCCCGGCGGCTCTCTGGAAACACCATATATTTT
>TRBJ1-1|.|TRBV2|.
CASSERTADEAFF
TGTGCCAGCAGTGAAAGGACAGCGGATGAAGCTTTCTTT
>TRBJ2-7|.|TRBV4-3|.
CASSQGGNGEQYF
TGCGCCAGCAGCCAAGGAGGGAATGGCGAGCAGTACTTC
>TRBJ2-7|.|TRBV11-1|TRBD2
CASSRSSGRYEQYF
TGTGCCAGCAGCCGATCTAGCGGGAGGTACGAGCAGTACTTC
>TRBJ1-1|.|TRBV7-9|TRBD1
CASSFDRDPEAFF
TGTGCCAGCAGCTTCGACAGGGACCCTGAAGCTTTCTTT
>TRBJ2-7|medium-sized|TRBV10-3|.
CAISEGGYEQYF
TGTGCCATCAGTGAAGGCGGGTACGAGCAGTACTTC
>TRBJ1-1|few|TRBV2|TRBD1
CASRGGQGGTEAFF
TGTGCCAGCAGGGGGGGACAGGGCGGCACTGAAGCTTTCTTT
>TRBJ1-2|few|TRBV7-9|.
CASSHVRRVLGYTF
TGTGCCAGCAGCCATGTGAGGAGGGTGTTGGGCTACACCTTC
>TRBJ1-1|.|TRBV11-3|.
CASSLSGGMNTEAFF
TGTGCCAGCAGCTTATCAGGAGGGATGAACACTGAAGCTTTCTTT
>TRBJ1-2|.|TRBV29-1|.
CSVGQEDSYGYTF
TGCAGCGTTGGACAGGAAGACAGCTATGGCTACACCTTC
>TRBJ1-4|few|TRBV4-3|.
CASSQTYEKLFF
TGCGCCAGCAGCCAGACCTATGAAAAACTGTTTTTT